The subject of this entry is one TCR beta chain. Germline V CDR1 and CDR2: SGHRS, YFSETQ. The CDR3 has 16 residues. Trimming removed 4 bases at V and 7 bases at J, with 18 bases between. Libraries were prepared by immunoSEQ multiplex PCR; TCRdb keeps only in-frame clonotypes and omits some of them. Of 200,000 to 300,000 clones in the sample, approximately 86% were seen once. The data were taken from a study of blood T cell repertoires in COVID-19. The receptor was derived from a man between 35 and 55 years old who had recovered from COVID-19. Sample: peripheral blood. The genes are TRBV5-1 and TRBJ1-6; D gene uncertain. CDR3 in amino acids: CASSLRATTQNSPLHF. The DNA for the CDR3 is TGCGCCAGCAGCCTGCGGGCCACTACTCAAAATTCACCCCTCCACTTT. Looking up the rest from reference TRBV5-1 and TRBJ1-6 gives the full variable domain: KAGVTQTPRYLIKTRGQQVTLSCSPISGHRSVSWYQQTPGQGLQFLFEYFSETQRNKGNFPGRFSGRQFSNSRSEMNVSTLELGDSALYLCASSLRATTQNSPLHFGNGTRLTVT.